One T cell receptor (beta chain) is described in this entry. V lost 6 bases to trimming and J lost 8 bases, with 10 bases between them. CDR1 and CDR2 from the germline V gene are MNHNS and SASEGT. The CDR3 sequence is 11 residues long. The data belong to a study of shared clonotypes between healthy human individuals. HIV-negative, healthy adults without recent acute infections or vaccinations were the donors. Sequencing used immunoSEQ multiplex PCR; TCRdb keeps in-frame clones, though not all of them. The table has just over 2,000,000 clones, roughly 96% seen once. The chain has TRBV6-1 and TRBJ1-2; tentatively, D is TRBD1 (6 bases). This clonotype originated in a man in his late teens or twenties in good health. Sequencing was carried out using naive CD4+ T cells sorted from blood. Indicated subset: CD45RA+ positively selected. The CDR3 nucleotides are TGTGCCAGCAGCAGGGGAGAGGGCTACACCTTC. Encoded protein: CASSRGEGYTF.